There are a few counts of the clone carrying this T cell receptor (beta chain). Its antigen is still unknown. Researchers attached unique molecular identifiers to individual cDNA molecules. TCRdb re-analysed the 5' RACE reads in MiXCR, keeping a single row per CDR3 protein. The sample holds tens of thousands of distinct CDR3 sequences, 15% to 20% seen once. The data were obtained in a study of early T cells in non-severe SARS-CoV-2 infection. About the study: Sequencing of unsorted whole blood was done on bulk RNA, leaving chains unpaired.

General study results and limits: The VDJdb matching leaned toward anti-spike CD8 responses and overlooked private and CD4 specificities.

Per the germline V gene, CDR1 is SEHNR and CDR2 is FQNEAQ (reference sequence). V was cut by 5 bases and J by 7 bases, with 9 bases left in between. The CDR3 extends over 12 amino acids. The sequencing used whole blood, collected at baseline. The receptor was isolated from an adult who was a healthcare worker with PCR-confirmed SARS-CoV-2 infection or an uninfected control (not recorded which). The V call is TRBV7-9, the J call TRBJ2-1; D possibly uses TRBD1 or TRBD2 (5 bases each). CDR3 DNA sequence: TGTGCCAGCAGCCCGGGACCTAATGAGCAGTTCTTC. Amino acid sequence: CASSPGPNEQFF.